The table lists the clone carrying this T cell receptor (beta chain) with many counts. The data are from a study of tumor and adjacent non-tumor tissue in lung cancer. Study-wide context: Aged about 30 to 85 years, patients included about 11 men and several women with stage I to III disease.

This sample's RNA came from whole unsorted tissue. The normal lung tissue was taken more than 3 cm from the tumor edge. Three rounds of nested PCR, following a modified ARM-PCR protocol, produced the TCRbeta library. One entry per CDR3 protein results from TCRdb running MiXCR on the multiplex PCR reads. The sample includes about 48,000 distinct CDR3 sequences, 64% of them seen just once. The V end was cut by 1 base, the J end by 7 bases, with 7 bases between. This CDR3 contains 12 residues. The germline V gene encodes CDR1 SGHAT and CDR2 FQNNGV. The V and J genes are TRBV11-2 and TRBJ1-2; D not certain. The sequenced sample consisted of distant non-tumor lung tissue. The clonotype originates from a woman in her 70s with non-small cell lung cancer. The CDR3 DNA is TGTGCCAGCAGCTTAGGGGATGGTGGCTACACCTTC. Protein sequence: CASSLGDGGYTF.